This T cell receptor (beta chain) was profiled in a study of technical replicates of blood from several donors. Here immunoSEQ multiplex PCR was the method, and the copy in TCRdb shows in-frame clones only, minus some. Of tens of thousands of clones in the sample, around 90% are singletons; the top ten hold 0.27%. The germline V gene has CDR1 SGHVS and CDR2 FQNEAQ. Germline trimming cut 2 bases from V and 4 bases from J; bases unmatched to any gene: 1. This CDR3 spans 15 amino acids. The sequenced sample consisted of T cells isolated from PBMCs. This clonotype was sampled from a human donor in good health. The rearrangement uses TRBV7-8 and TRBJ2-1; 11 positions agree with TRBD2. The CDR3 spells CASSLPSGRYNEQFF. CDR3 DNA: TGTGCCAGCAGCTTACCTAGCGGGAGGTACAATGAGCAGTTCTTC.